The following is a TCR beta chain sequence with its context. Its antigen is unknown. These data come from a study of cytomegalovirus exposure and HLA in healthy donors. Study context: Later, an analysis reported that the 95 to 150 validation repertoires had used the same platform as the roughly 660 first-cohort repertoires.

The protocol was immunoSEQ multiplex PCR, while the TCRdb copy is restricted to in-frame clones and leaves out a portion. The sample has about 130,000 clones, approximately 95% seen once. Study-wide results and caveats: Subsequent analysis revealed that first-cohort TCR clusters tended to co-occur in the 120 or so validation repertoires.

Trimming left V 0 bases short and J 3 bases short, with 16 bases between. The CDR3 is 16 residues long. Germline V CDR1 and CDR2: SGHDT, YYEEEE. This receptor was identified in a man aged 18 to 30 in good health and CMV-seronegative. Sequences were obtained from PBMCs. V usage is TRBV5-6 and J usage is TRBJ2-7; D is uncertain. This chain's CDR3 is CASSLDIRRTRYEQYF. DNA for the CDR3: TGTGCCAGCAGCTTGGATATTCGGAGAACGCGCTACGAGCAGTACTTC.